These 5 T cell receptor beta chains were sequenced from one sample in a study of shared clonotypes between healthy human individuals. This table comes from immunoSEQ multiplex PCR, and its TCRdb copy is limited to in-frame clones, with some not included. Of millions of clones detected, roughly 92% appear once; the ten largest clones hold over 0.12%. The sequencing input was naive CD4+ T cells sorted from blood. Subset given: CD45RA+ positively selected. The receptors were sampled from a man aged 18 to 30 in good health.

The chain combines TRBV4-1 with TRBJ1-2; no clear D. The CDR3 spans 17 residues. V was trimmed by 1 base and J by 2 bases, leaving 17 bases between them. Looked up from germline, CDR1 is MGHRA and CDR2 is YSYEKL. As DNA, the CDR3 is TGCGCCAGCAGCCAAGTTGCGGGTACTTCTTCCAACTATGGCTACACCTTC. It specifies CASSQVAGTSSNYGYTF.

This rearrangement joins TRBV2 to TRBJ2-1; D uncertain. V lost 2 bases, J lost 9 bases, and 20 bases lay in between. Germline V CDR1 and CDR2: SNHLY, FYNNEI. The CDR3 is 16 amino acids. CDR3 residues: CASSEYLFQLPSEQFF. CDR3 DNA: TGTGCCAGCAGTGAATATCTGTTCCAGCTACCGAGTGAGCAGTTCTTC.

The chain joins TRBV30 to TRBJ1-5; perhaps TRBD1 as D (5 bases). V was trimmed by 5 bases and J by 3 bases, leaving 11 bases between them. The germline CDR1 and CDR2 sequences are GTSNPN and SVGIG (reference sequence). This CDR3 comprises 13 residues. CDR3 coding DNA: TGTGCCTGGGGGGACCGAAACAATCAGCCCCAGCATTTT. Amino acid sequence: CAWGDRNNQPQHF. The variable domain in full, completed from reference TRBV30 and TRBJ1-5, reads SQTIHQWPATLVQPVGSPLSLECTVEGTSNPNLYWYRQAAGRGLQLLFYSVGIGQISSEVPQNLSASRPQDRQFILSSKKLLLSDSGFYLCAWGDRNNQPQHFGDGTRLSIL.

In this sample, this clone turned up once. The rearrangement uses TRBV6-5 and TRBJ1-3; no definite D call. V lost 5 bases, J lost 4 bases, and 15 bases lay in between. Germline CDR1 reads MNHEY; CDR2 reads SVGAGI. The CDR3 spans 15 residues. CDR3 DNA sequence: TGTGCCAGCAGTCTGCAGGTGGCAACGGGAAACACCATATATTTT. Translated, it gives CASSLQVATGNTIYF.

This CDR3 reads CASSTGIDREQYF. DNA for the CDR3: TGTGCCAGCAGCACCGGGATAGACCGTGAGCAGTACTTC. The rearrangement uses TRBV11-3 and TRBJ2-7, with a possible D match to TRBD2 (5 bases). CDR1 and CDR2 from the germline V gene are SGHNT and YENEEA. The CDR3 runs 13 residues. V was shortened by 5 bases and J by 7 bases, with 15 bases between the two germline ends.